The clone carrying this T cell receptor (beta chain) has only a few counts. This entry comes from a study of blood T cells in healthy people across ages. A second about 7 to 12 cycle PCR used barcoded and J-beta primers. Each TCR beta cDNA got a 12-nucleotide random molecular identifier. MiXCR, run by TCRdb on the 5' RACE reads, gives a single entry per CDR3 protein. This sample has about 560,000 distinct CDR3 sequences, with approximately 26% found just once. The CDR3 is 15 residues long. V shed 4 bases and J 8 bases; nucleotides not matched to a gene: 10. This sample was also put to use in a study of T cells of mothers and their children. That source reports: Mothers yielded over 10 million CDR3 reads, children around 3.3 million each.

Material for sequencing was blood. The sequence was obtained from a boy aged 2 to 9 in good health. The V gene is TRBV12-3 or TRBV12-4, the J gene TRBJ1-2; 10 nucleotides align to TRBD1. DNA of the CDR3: TGTGCCAGCAGTTCTACCGACGACAGGGGGCGCGGCTACACCTTC. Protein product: CASSSTDDRGRGYTF.